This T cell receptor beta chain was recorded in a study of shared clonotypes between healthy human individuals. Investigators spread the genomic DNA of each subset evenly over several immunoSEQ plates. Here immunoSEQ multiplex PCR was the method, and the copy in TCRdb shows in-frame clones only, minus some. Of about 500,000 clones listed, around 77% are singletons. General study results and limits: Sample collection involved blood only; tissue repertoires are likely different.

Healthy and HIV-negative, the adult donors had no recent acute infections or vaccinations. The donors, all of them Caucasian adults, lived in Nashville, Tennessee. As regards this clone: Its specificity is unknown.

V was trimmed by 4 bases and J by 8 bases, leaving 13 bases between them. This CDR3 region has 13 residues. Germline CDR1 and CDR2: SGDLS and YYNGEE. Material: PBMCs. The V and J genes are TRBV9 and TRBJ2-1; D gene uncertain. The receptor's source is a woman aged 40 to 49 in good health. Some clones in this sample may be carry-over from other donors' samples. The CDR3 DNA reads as TGTGCCAGCAGCACCGGAGTTACAGATGAGCAGTTCTTC. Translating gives CASSTGVTDEQFF.